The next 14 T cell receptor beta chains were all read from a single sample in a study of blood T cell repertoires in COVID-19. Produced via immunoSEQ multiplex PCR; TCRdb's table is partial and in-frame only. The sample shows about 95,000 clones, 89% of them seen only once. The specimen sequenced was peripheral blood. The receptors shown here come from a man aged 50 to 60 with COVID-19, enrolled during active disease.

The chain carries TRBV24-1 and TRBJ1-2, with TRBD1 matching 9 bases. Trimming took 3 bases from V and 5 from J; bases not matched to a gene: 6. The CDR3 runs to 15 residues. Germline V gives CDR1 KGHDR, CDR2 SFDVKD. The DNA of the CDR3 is TGTGCCACCAGTGATCCCGGGACAGGGACTTATGGCTACACCTTC. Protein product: CATSDPGTGTYGYTF.

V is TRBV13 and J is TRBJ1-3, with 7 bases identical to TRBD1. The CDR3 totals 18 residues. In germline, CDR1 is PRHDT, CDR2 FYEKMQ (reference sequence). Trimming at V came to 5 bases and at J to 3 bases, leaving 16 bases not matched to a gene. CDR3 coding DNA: TGTGCCAGCAGCATAAAGTGGATGATAGGGACAGATGGAAACACCATATATTTT. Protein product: CASSIKWMIGTDGNTIYF.

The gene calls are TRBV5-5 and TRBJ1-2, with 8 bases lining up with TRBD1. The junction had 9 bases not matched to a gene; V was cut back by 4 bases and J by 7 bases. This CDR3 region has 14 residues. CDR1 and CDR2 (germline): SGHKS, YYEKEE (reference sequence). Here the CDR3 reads CASSKTGGSSGYTF. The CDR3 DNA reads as TGTGCCAGCAGCAAAACAGGGGGGAGTTCTGGCTACACCTTC.

The CDR3 is CASSVVASGGRDTQYF. In DNA, the CDR3 is TGTGCCAGCAGCGTAGTGGCTAGCGGGGGGCGGGATACGCAGTATTTT. The chain joins TRBV9 to TRBJ2-3; 11 bases are shared with TRBD2. Germline V CDR1 and CDR2: SGDLS, YYNGEE. J lost 6 bases, V lost 0 bases, and 6 bases had no gene match. The CDR3 loop spans 16 amino acids.

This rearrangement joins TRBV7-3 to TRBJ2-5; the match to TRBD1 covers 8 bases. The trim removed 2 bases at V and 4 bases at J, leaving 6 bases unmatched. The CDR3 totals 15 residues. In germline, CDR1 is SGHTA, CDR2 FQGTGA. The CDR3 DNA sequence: TGTGCCAGCAGCTTAGGACAGGGTTATCGAGAGACCCAGTACTTC. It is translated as CASSLGQGYRETQYF.

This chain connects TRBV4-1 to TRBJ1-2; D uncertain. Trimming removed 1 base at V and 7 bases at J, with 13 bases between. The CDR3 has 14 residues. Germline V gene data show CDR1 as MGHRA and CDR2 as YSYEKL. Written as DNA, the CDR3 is TGCGCCAGCAGCCAAGTCTTCCTGCCGGGTGGCTACACCTTC. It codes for CASSQVFLPGGYTF.

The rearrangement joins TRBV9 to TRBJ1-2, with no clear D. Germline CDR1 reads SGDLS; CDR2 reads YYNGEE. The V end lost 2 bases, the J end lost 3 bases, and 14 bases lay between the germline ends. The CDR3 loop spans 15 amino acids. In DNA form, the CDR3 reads TGTGCCAGCAGCGTCGGAGACTCGAATCACTATGGCTACACCTTC. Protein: CASSVGDSNHYGYTF.

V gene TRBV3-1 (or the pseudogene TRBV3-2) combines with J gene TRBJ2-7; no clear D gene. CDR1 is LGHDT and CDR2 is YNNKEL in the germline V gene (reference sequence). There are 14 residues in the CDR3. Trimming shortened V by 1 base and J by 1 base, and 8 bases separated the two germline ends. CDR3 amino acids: CASSQGGWSYEQYF. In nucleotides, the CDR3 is TGTGCCAGCAGCCAAGGCGGCTGGTCCTACGAGCAGTACTTC.

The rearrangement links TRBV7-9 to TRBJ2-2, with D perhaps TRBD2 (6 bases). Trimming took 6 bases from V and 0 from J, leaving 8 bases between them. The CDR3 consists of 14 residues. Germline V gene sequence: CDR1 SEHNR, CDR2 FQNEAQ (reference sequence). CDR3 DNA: TGTGCCAGCAGGGGACTTGCGAACACCGGGGAGCTGTTTTTT. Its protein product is CASRGLANTGELFF.

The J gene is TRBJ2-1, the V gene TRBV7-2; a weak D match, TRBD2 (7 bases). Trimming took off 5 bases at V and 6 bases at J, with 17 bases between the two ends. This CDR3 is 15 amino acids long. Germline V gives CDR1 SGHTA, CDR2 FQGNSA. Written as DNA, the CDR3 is TGTGCCAGCAGCCAGGTCGGGGGGCTAAGCAATGAGCAGTTCTTC. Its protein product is CASSQVGGLSNEQFF.

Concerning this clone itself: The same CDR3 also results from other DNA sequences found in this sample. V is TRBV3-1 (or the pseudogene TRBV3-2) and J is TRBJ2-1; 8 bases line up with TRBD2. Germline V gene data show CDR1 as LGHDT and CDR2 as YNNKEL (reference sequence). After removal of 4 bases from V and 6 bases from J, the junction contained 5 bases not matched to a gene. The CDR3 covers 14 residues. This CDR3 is CASSPGLASNEQFF. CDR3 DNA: TGTGCCAGCAGCCCAGGACTAGCTAGCAATGAGCAGTTCTTC.

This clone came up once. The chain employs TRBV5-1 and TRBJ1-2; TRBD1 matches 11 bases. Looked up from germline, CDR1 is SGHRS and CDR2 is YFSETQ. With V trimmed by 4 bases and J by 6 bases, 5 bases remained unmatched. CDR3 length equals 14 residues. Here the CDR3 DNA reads TGCGCCAGCAGCAAGGACAGGGGGCAACATGGCTACACCTTC. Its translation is CASSKDRGQHGYTF.

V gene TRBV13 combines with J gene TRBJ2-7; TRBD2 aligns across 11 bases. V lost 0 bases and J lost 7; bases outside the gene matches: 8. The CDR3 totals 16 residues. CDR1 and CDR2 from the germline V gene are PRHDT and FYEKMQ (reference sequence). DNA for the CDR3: TGTGCCAGCAGCTTAGGCAATATAGGACTAGCGGGTGAGCAGTACTTC. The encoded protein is CASSLGNIGLAGEQYF.

Here the CDR3 DNA reads TGTGCCAGCAGCCCGTCAGCGGGGGGGCCCTCAATTGAGCAGTTCTTC. This sequence encodes CASSPSAGGPSIEQFF. V usage is TRBV7-2 and J usage is TRBJ2-1; the match to TRBD2 covers 10 bases. This CDR3 comprises 16 residues. Germline CDR1 reads SGHTA; CDR2 reads FQGNSA. After removal of 5 bases from V and 9 bases from J, the junction contained 13 bases not matched to a gene.